These 3 T cell receptor beta chains share one sample of origin, sequenced in a study of blood T cell repertoires in COVID-19. Libraries were prepared by immunoSEQ multiplex PCR; TCRdb keeps only in-frame clonotypes and omits some of them. The table includes over 150,000 clones, roughly 76% detected once. The specimen sequenced was peripheral blood. The origin of the receptors is a woman of 80 years or more with COVID-19, enrolled during active disease.

V is TRBV2 and J is TRBJ2-2, with D possibly being TRBD1 (6 bases). The CDR3 contains 14 residues. V lost 4 bases and J 1 base, leaving 7 bases between the germline ends. The germline gives CDR1 SNHLY, CDR2 FYNNEI. The CDR3 nucleotides read TGTGCCAGCAGTGGGGGACAGAACACCGGGGAGCTGTTTTTT. Encoded protein: CASSGGQNTGELFF.

The chain has TRBV15 and TRBJ2-5, with 10 bases identical to TRBD2. CDR3 size: 16 residues. Per germline, CDR1 LNHNV and CDR2 YYDKDF (reference sequence). The junction had 10 bases not matched to a gene; V was cut back by 5 bases and J by 4 bases. CDR3 sequence: CATSGGRGLAAETQYF. CDR3 coding DNA: TGTGCCACCAGCGGGGGGCGAGGACTAGCGGCAGAGACCCAGTACTTC.

This chain links TRBV5-1 with TRBJ2-1; TRBD1 agrees at 10 bases. The CDR3 is 15 amino acids. CDR1 and CDR2 from the germline V gene are SGHRS and YFSETQ. The V segment lost 4 bases and the J segment 5 bases; nucleotides outside the gene matches: 6. The CDR3 region is CASSPVGQGNNEQFF. The CDR3 DNA follows: TGCGCCAGCAGCCCCGTGGGACAGGGGAACAATGAGCAGTTCTTC.